The TCR beta chain described here comes from a study of immune evolution from preneoplasia to lung adenocarcinoma. Overall study results and limits: Top clone frequencies peaked in normal lung, apparently declining through invasive adenocarcinoma.

V lost 3 bases to trimming and J lost 3 bases, with 16 bases between them. This CDR3 is 15 amino acids long. Looked up from germline, CDR1 is SGHDT and CDR2 is YYEEEE. Sequencing was performed with immunoSEQ multiplex PCR; in TCRdb, only in-frame clones are kept and a portion is missing. Of fewer than 8,500 clones in the sample, 70% to 80% were seen once. About this clone itself: As yet, its antigen is unknown.

The TCR sequence derives from a donor at least 70 years old with lung adenocarcinoma. The chain recombines TRBV5-6 with TRBJ2-7; a weak D match, TRBD1 (5 bases). Sequenced sample: FFPE minimally invasive lung adenocarcinoma tissue. CDR3 bases: TGTGCCAGCAGCTCGTCCGCCGCAGGGCGCTACGAGCAGTACTTC. Its protein product is CASSSSAAGRYEQYF.